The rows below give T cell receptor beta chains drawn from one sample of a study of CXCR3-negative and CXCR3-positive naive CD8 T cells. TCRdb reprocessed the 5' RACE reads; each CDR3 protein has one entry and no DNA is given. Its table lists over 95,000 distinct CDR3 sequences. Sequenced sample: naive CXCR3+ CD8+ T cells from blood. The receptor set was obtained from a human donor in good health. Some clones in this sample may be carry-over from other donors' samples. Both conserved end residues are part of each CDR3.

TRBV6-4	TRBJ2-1	CASSDLSSGGADEQFF
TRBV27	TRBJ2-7	CASSLRGFSYEQYF
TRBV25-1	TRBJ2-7	CASSKGTAYYEQYF
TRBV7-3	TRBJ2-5	CASSLSGGYSPETQYF
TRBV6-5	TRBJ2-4	CASSYSRAGMQGNIQYF
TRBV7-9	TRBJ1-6	CASSPDLGVNSPLHF
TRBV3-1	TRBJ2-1	CASSQPIPGQGRNEQFF
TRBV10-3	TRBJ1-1	CAISGAAREGYTEAFF
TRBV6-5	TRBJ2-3	CASSYSMTAGTSGVGDTQYF
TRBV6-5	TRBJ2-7	CASSPGTGWHEQYF
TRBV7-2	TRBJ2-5	CASVRPRYQETQYF
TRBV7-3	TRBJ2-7	CASRWDSGSEQYF
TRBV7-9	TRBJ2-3	CASSLRPGQGAIDTQYF
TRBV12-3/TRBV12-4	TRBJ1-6	CASNSPGQNSPLHF
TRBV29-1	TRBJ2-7	CSVRQSYEQYF
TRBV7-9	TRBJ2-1	CASSLVTGISNEQFF
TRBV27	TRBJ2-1	CASSVAGHLQEQFF
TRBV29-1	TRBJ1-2	CSVEESWQNYGYTF
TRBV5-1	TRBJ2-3	CASSLVGGTRPPDTQYF
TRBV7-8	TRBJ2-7	CASSPGTGAGEQYF
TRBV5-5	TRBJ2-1	CASSPPLREGADEQFF
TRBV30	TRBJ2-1	CAISPGTPAEQFF
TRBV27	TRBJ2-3	CASTPGAYPDTQYF
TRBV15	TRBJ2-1	CATSREGASSYNEQFF
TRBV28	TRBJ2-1	CASSFQRPYYNEQFF
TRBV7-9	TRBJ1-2	CASSLAGLTNYGYTF
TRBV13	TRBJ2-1	CASSSRTFSYNEQFF
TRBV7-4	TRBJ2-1	CASNKQAVGRNEQFF
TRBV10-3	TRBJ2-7	CAISDPGLAGAYEQYF
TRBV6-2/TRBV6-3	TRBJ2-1	CASKNPNTHPVGEQFF
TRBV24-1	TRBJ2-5	CATSDRGSHRETQYF
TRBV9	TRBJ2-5	CASSVGGGAQETQYF
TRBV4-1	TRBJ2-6	CASSSRQGLTGANVLTF